This T cell receptor beta chain was found in a study of blood T cell repertoires in COVID-19. Study-wide background: Acute-phase and convalescent COVID-19 samples originated in the United States, Italy and Spain. Sample material is recorded as cDNA or gDNA derived from T cells, B-cell-depleted T cells, or PBMCs.

The cohort comprised adults aged 18 to 89 years residing in around 25 US areas. Participants were placed into cohorts based on the clinical history they reported. Measured with immunoSEQ multiplex PCR; TCRdb has only the in-frame clones, and not every one. The table has a few hundred thousand clones, about nine tenths seen once. The V end was cut by 7 bases, the J end by 0 bases, with 15 bases between. CDR1 is SNHLY, CDR2 FYNNEI, per germline. The CDR3 is 15 residues long. The rearrangement joins TRBV2 to TRBJ1-2; no definite D call. The sequenced sample was PBMCs or T cells enriched from blood (not recorded which). This clonotype originated in a woman aged 45-65 years who had been exposed to COVID-19. DNA for the CDR3: TGTGCCAGCACCCCTTCGACGGCGGCTAACTATGGCTACACCTTC. It is translated as CASTPSTAANYGYTF.